This entry is about one T cell receptor beta chain. The sample belongs to a study of blood T cell repertoires in COVID-19. In the study overall: Acute and convalescent COVID-19 specimens originated in the United States, Italy and Spain. The analysed material was cDNA or gDNA that came from T cells, B-cell-depleted T cells, or PBMCs.

Assay used: immunoSEQ multiplex PCR; TCRdb lists only in-frame clones, some missing. Of roughly 160,000 clones listed, roughly nine tenths were seen once; the top ten hold 0.5% to 0.65%. The CDR3 is made up of 16 amino acids. In germline, CDR1 is MNHEY, CDR2 SVGAGI. Germline trimming cut 0 bases from V and 8 bases from J; bases unmatched to any gene: 7. Material: peripheral blood. The TCR comes from a man between 45 and 60 years old with acute or convalescent COVID-19. The V call is TRBV6-5, the J call TRBJ2-1; 10 nucleotides align to TRBD2. CDR3 bases: TGTGCCAGCAGTTACTCGAGCGCTAGCGGGAGCGATGAGCAGTTCTTC. Its protein product is CASSYSSASGSDEQFF.